The sequence of this T cell receptor beta chain was determined in a study of cytomegalovirus exposure and HLA in healthy donors. Whole-study findings and limits: The likely origin of a cluster of highly shared sequence variants was a sequencing artifact. In a later analysis, V- and J-gene trimming of beta chains associated with a DCLRE1C missense variant, replicated independently.

The PCR employed 60 Vbeta primers together with 13 Jbeta primers. Authors' methods: Among the unique TCR beta chains that a later analysis counted, around 72 million in all, some 10 million were shared. Generated by immunoSEQ multiplex PCR, the TCRdb table keeps only in-frame clones and is missing some. That table supplies the V and J calls and clone size; D and trimming were determined from the DNA. This sample has 130,000 to 150,000 clones, with around 85% found just once. On this clone itself: Its antigen is as yet unknown.

The length of the CDR3 is 17 residues. Germline CDR1 is SGHNT and CDR2 is YENEEA. With 5 bases clipped from V and 2 bases from J, the junction kept 7 bases outside the gene matches. The chain links TRBV11-3 to TRBJ2-5; 14 bases align to TRBD2. Specimen: PBMCs. The receptor was derived from a woman aged 45-60 years in good health and CMV-seropositive. The CDR3: CASSARTSGGSQETQYF. CDR3 bases: TGTGCCAGCAGCGCGCGGACTAGCGGGGGGTCACAAGAGACCCAGTACTTC.